These T cell receptor beta chains were read from a single sample in a study of blood T cell repertoires in COVID-19. Assay: immunoSEQ multiplex PCR; the TCRdb copy retains only in-frame clones and omits some. The sample lists a few hundred thousand clones, 80% to 85% occurring once. Sequences were obtained from peripheral blood. All receptors derive from a woman aged 25 to 39 who had recovered from COVID-19. CDR3s include the opening cysteine and the closing phenylalanine or tryptophan. Fields, in order: clone size, J gene, V gene, D gene, CDR3 protein, CDR3 DNA. A D gene is named only where the DNA matches it firmly. Some rows mark clone size as missing; the rest say once, few, many or name a class of expanded clone.

>once|TRBJ2-5|TRBV5-1|TRBD1
CASSLVGQSQETQYF
TGCGCCAGCAGCTTGGTGGGACAGTCCCAAGAGACCCAGTACTTC
>few|TRBJ2-7|TRBV19|TRBD2
CASSSSGRTLEQYF
TGTGCCAGTAGTTCTAGCGGGAGGACCCTCGAGCAGTACTTC
>-|TRBJ2-1|TRBV24-1|TRBD1
CATRAVDRDDEQFF
TGTGCCACCAGGGCAGTTGACAGGGACGATGAGCAGTTCTTC
>-|TRBJ2-5|TRBV11-2|-
CASSYYLSEAETQYF
TGTGCCAGCAGCTATTATCTCTCGGAGGCGGAGACCCAGTACTTC
>-|TRBJ1-2|TRBV29-1|TRBD1
CSDRGQIYHYTF
TGCAGCGACCGGGGACAGATTTACCACTACACCTTC
>-|TRBJ2-5|TRBV19|-
CASSKVLGGAKTQYF
TGTGCCAGTAGTAAAGTTCTCGGGGGTGCGAAGACCCAGTACTTC
>-|TRBJ2-7|TRBV5-1|TRBD1
CASSFLPGQRIVDEQYF
TGCGCCAGCAGTTTCCTTCCGGGACAGAGAATAGTCGACGAGCAGTACTTC
>-|TRBJ2-7|TRBV4-2|-
CASSQENRLEVYDEQYF
TGTGCCAGCAGCCAAGAAAACCGTCTAGAAGTCTACGACGAGCAGTACTTC
>-|TRBJ1-5|TRBV11-2|-
CASSLGTDQPQHF
TGTGCCAGCAGCCTGGGGACTGATCAGCCCCAGCATTTT
>-|TRBJ2-7|TRBV14|-
CASSYLRVTYEQYF
TGTGCCAGCAGTTACCTTCGGGTTACCTACGAGCAGTACTTC
>-|TRBJ1-2|TRBV9|TRBD1
CASSGGGRDRVSGYTF
TGTGCCAGCAGCGGAGGGGGGAGGGACAGGGTGAGTGGCTACACCTTC
>-|TRBJ2-7|TRBV13|TRBD2
CASSLLSGAGEQYF
TGTGCCAGCAGCCTGCTCTCGGGAGCGGGGGAGCAGTACTTC
>-|TRBJ2-6|TRBV28|TRBD1
CASSTTGVGANVLTF
TGTGCCAGCAGTACCACAGGGGTTGGGGCCAACGTCCTGACTTTC
>-|TRBJ2-1|TRBV7-9|-
CASRTTGTYNEQFF
TGTGCCAGCAGAACTACAGGCACCTACAATGAGCAGTTCTTC
>-|TRBJ2-1|TRBV29-1|-
CSVRRSSYNEQFF
TGCAGCGTACGGAGAAGCTCCTACAATGAGCAGTTCTTC
>-|TRBJ2-7|TRBV5-1|-
CASSPPGRGGEQYF
TGCGCCAGCAGCCCGCCGGGACGGGGAGGCGAGCAGTACTTC
>-|TRBJ1-2|TRBV5-1|-
CASSQPDSNYGYTF
TGCGCCAGCAGCCAGCCGGACAGTAACTATGGCTACACCTTC
>-|TRBJ1-4|TRBV5-1|TRBD1
CASSLEPQGVNEKLFF
TGCGCCAGCAGCTTGGAGCCACAGGGGGTTAATGAAAAACTGTTTTTT
>-|TRBJ1-2|TRBV7-9|-
CASSLGLLPLYGYTF
TGTGCCAGCAGCTTGGGGCTCTTGCCGCTTTATGGCTACACCTTC
>-|TRBJ1-2|TRBV25-1|-
CASSEQGVSGYTF
TGTGCCAGCAGTGAGCAGGGTGTCAGCGGCTACACCTTC
>-|TRBJ2-2|TRBV29-1|TRBD1
CSVAWTGGSDTGELFF
TGCAGCGTTGCCTGGACAGGGGGCTCAGACACCGGGGAGCTGTTTTTT
>-|TRBJ2-3|TRBV7-8|-
CASSLAPARAGTDTQYF
TGTGCCAGCAGCTTAGCCCCGGCTAGAGCTGGGACAGATACGCAGTATTTT
>-|TRBJ2-5|TRBV13|-
CASSLGLRGGIQETQYF
TGTGCCAGCAGCTTAGGCCTAAGGGGTGGCATACAAGAGACCCAGTACTTC
>-|TRBJ2-3|TRBV28|TRBD2
CASRIAGILSTDTQYF
TGTGCCAGCAGAATAGCGGGGATCCTTAGCACAGATACGCAGTATTTT
>few|TRBJ1-4|TRBV6-6|TRBD1
CASSSGQDGREKLFF
TGTGCCAGCAGCTCCGGACAGGATGGGAGAGAAAAACTGTTTTTT
>-|TRBJ2-7|TRBV10-3|TRBD2
CAISETSGSYDEQYF
TGTGCCATCAGTGAGACTAGCGGGAGTTATGACGAGCAGTACTTC
>few|TRBJ2-1|TRBV7-3|TRBD2
CASSYLTSGSAEQFF
TGTGCCAGCAGCTATCTGACTAGCGGGTCGGCGGAGCAGTTCTTC
>-|TRBJ2-1|TRBV28|TRBD2
CASSSVQLAGGEQFF
TGTGCCAGCAGTTCAGTCCAGCTAGCGGGGGGTGAGCAGTTCTTC
>-|TRBJ2-1|TRBV7-9|TRBD1
CASSTGQGPRAYNEQFF
TGTGCCAGCAGCACAGGACAGGGTCCAAGAGCCTACAATGAGCAGTTCTTC
>-|TRBJ1-2|TRBV5-1|-
CASSPTTGTPRDGYTF
TGCGCCAGCAGCCCAACCACCGGGACACCTCGGGATGGCTACACCTTC
>once|TRBJ1-5|TRBV6-5|TRBD1
CASTLQGGSNQPQHF
TGTGCCAGCACCTTACAGGGGGGTAGCAATCAGCCCCAGCATTTT
>-|TRBJ2-5|TRBV29-1|-
CSVQGFDSGQQETQYF
TGCAGCGTCCAGGGATTTGACTCCGGGCAACAAGAGACCCAGTACTTC
>once|TRBJ2-2|TRBV28|TRBD1
CASTTIRTGGMVGELFF
TGTGCCAGCACGACTATCCGGACAGGGGGCATGGTCGGGGAGCTGTTTTTT
>-|TRBJ2-5|TRBV3-1/TRBV3-2|TRBD1
CASSQDLGQGGTQYF
TGTGCCAGCAGCCAAGATCTGGGACAGGGTGGGACCCAGTACTTC
>-|TRBJ2-2|TRBV30|-
CAWSGGQGRLANTGELFF
TGTGCCTGGAGTGGAGGGCAGGGGAGATTAGCGAACACCGGGGAGCTGTTTTTT
>-|TRBJ1-6|TRBV28|TRBD1
CASQGVFIRTEYNSPLHF
TGTGCCAGTCAGGGGGTGTTCATAAGGACAGAATATAATTCACCCCTCCACTTT
>-|TRBJ2-1|TRBV9|TRBD2
CASSVRGVDEQFF
TGTGCCAGCAGCGTTCGGGGGGTGGATGAGCAGTTCTTC
>-|TRBJ2-2|TRBV7-9|-
CASSSIQGHGELFF
TGTGCCAGCAGCTCGATACAGGGTCACGGGGAGCTGTTTTTT
>-|TRBJ1-2|TRBV28|-
CASSLSGMPTWDGYTF
TGTGCCAGCAGTTTATCAGGGATGCCAACTTGGGATGGCTACACCTTC
>-|TRBJ2-2|TRBV6-5|-
CASSYGAGETGELFF
TGTGCCAGCAGTTACGGGGCAGGGGAGACCGGGGAGCTGTTTTTT
>-|TRBJ1-6|TRBV11-2|TRBD1
CASSLMGQGNNSPLHF
TGTGCCAGCAGCTTGATGGGACAGGGAAATAATTCACCCCTCCACTTT
>-|TRBJ1-1|TRBV7-9|TRBD1
CASSQLVIRQGTEAFF
TGTGCCAGCAGCCAGTTAGTGATTAGACAGGGCACTGAAGCTTTCTTT
>-|TRBJ2-7|TRBV28|-
CASSLWVGGSYEQYF
TGTGCCAGCAGTTTATGGGTCGGGGGAAGCTACGAGCAGTACTTC
>-|TRBJ1-1|TRBV28|TRBD1
CASSLYQGESTEAFF
TGTGCCAGCAGTTTATACCAGGGGGAAAGCACTGAAGCTTTCTTT
>-|TRBJ1-2|TRBV5-4|TRBD1
CASSVDRESYTF
TGTGCCAGCAGCGTGGACAGGGAGAGCTACACCTTC
>-|TRBJ2-1|TRBV11-3|TRBD2
CASSSGRADYNEQFF
TGTGCCAGCAGCTCCGGGAGGGCTGACTACAATGAGCAGTTCTTC
>-|TRBJ2-5|TRBV27|-
CASSFWGGGGTETQYF
TGTGCCAGCAGTTTTTGGGGGGGAGGGGGAACGGAGACCCAGTACTTC
>-|TRBJ1-4|TRBV9|TRBD1
CASSRQGGLNEKLFF
TGTGCCAGCAGCCGACAGGGGGGCCTTAATGAAAAACTGTTTTTT
>-|TRBJ2-1|TRBV19|TRBD2
CASSSGRSSYNEQFF
TGTGCCAGTAGTTCCGGGAGGAGCTCCTACAATGAGCAGTTCTTC
>-|TRBJ2-1|TRBV4-1|-
CASSQDRSNEQFF
TGCGCCAGCAGCCAAGATAGGAGCAATGAGCAGTTCTTC
>-|TRBJ1-1|TRBV21-1|-
CATKGAGTTEAFF
TGTGCCACCAAGGGGGCAGGGACCACTGAAGCTTTCTTT
>-|TRBJ1-2|TRBV25-1|-
CASKGPGTGRYRYGYTF
TGTGCCAGCAAGGGTCCGGGAACAGGGAGATATCGGTATGGCTACACCTTC
>-|TRBJ1-4|TRBV28|TRBD1
CASSGTGERGKLFF
TGTGCCAGCAGTGGGACAGGGGAAAGGGGAAAACTGTTTTTT
>-|TRBJ1-6|TRBV9|TRBD1
CASSVDTGGESPLHF
TGTGCCAGCAGCGTAGATACAGGGGGGGAATCACCCCTCCACTTT
>-|TRBJ1-5|TRBV2|TRBD1
CASRMSGQGGNQPQHF
TGTGCCAGCAGGATGTCGGGACAGGGAGGCAATCAGCCCCAGCATTTT
>-|TRBJ2-3|TRBV6-5|TRBD2
CASSPGLGLDTQYF
TGTGCCAGCAGTCCGGGACTAGGCTTAGATACGCAGTATTTT
>-|TRBJ1-1|TRBV18|TRBD1
CASGRTGGTEAFF
TGTGCCAGCGGCCGTACAGGGGGCACTGAAGCTTTCTTT